This T cell receptor beta chain was documented in a study of beta chain features in type 1 diabetes. In regard to this clone: Its antigen is currently unknown.

Whole-study results and caveats: People with Type 1 diabetes carried modestly yet significantly shorter TCRB CDR3s in all four CD4+ subsets. Amplification by PCR could prefer shorter templates, with the same effect in patients and controls.

Since all of the isolated RNA was reverse transcribed, expressed TCRB transcripts were what got sequenced. Assay used: immunoSEQ multiplex PCR; TCRdb lists only in-frame clones, some missing. The table records roughly 730,000 clones, about an eighth of them present only once. Germline assignment: CDR1 SQVTM and CDR2 ANQGSEA. The CDR3 is made up of 15 amino acids. Trimming at V came to 4 bases and at J to 1 base, leaving 9 bases not matched to a gene. The receptor comes from a young man with type 1 diabetes. The sequenced material came from naive CD4+ T cells from blood. This chain connects TRBV29-1 to TRBJ1-1; 7 positions agree with TRBD1. The CDR3 spells CSVGPRGGRNTEAFF. Written as DNA, the CDR3 is TGCAGCGTTGGGCCCAGGGGGGGGAGGAACACTGAAGCTTTCTTT.